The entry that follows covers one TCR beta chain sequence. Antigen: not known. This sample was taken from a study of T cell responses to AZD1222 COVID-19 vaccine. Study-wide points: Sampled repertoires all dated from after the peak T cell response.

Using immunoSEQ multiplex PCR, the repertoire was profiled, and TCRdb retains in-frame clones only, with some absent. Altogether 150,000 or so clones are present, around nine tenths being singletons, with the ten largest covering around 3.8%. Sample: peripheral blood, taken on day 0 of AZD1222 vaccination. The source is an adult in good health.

The CDR3 reads CANRVGYGYTF. The CDR3 DNA reads as TGTGCCAACAGGGTCGGCTATGGCTACACCTTC. The gene calls are TRBV2 and TRBJ1-2, with D tentatively TRBD1 (6 bases). V was trimmed by 10 bases and J by 4 bases, leaving 10 bases between them. This CDR3 has 11 residues. Germline CDR1 is SNHLY and CDR2 is FYNNEI.